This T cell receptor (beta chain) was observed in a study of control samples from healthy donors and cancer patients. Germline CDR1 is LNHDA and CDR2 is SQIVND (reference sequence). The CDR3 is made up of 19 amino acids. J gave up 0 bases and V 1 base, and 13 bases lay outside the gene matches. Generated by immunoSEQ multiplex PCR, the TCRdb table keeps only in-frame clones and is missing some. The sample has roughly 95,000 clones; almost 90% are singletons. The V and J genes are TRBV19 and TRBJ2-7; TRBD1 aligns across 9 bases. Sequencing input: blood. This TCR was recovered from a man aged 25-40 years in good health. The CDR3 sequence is CASSIGHHTTGGPSYEQYF. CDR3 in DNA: TGTGCCAGTAGTATAGGTCACCATACAACAGGGGGCCCCTCCTACGAGCAGTACTTC.